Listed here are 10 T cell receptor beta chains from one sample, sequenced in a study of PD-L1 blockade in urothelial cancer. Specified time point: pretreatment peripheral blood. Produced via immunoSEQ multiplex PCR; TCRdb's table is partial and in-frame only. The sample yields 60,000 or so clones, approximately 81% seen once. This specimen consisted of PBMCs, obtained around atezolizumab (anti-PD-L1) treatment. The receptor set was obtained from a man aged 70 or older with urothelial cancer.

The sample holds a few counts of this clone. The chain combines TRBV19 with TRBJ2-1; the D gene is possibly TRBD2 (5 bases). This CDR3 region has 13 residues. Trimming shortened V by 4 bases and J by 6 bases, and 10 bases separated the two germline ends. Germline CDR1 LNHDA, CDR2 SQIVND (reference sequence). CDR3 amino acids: CASSRASINEQFF. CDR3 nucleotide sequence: TGTGCCAGTAGTAGGGCTAGCATCAATGAGCAGTTCTTC.

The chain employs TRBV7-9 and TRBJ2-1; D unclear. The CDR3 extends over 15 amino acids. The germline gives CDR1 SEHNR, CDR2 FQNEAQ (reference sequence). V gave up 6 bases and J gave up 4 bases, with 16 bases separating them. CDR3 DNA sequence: TGTGCCAGCAGTTACACGTCGACACGGTACAATGAGCAGTTCTTC. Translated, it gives CASSYTSTRYNEQFF.

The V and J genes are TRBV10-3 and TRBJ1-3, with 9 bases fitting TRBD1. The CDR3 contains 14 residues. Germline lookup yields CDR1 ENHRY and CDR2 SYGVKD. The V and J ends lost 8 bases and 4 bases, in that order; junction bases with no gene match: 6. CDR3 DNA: TGTGCCATCGGAACAGGGGGCGCAGGAAACACCATATATTTT. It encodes CAIGTGGAGNTIYF.

This CDR3 reads CASGGLAGSYNEQFF. The CDR3, as DNA: TGTGCCAGCGGTGGACTAGCGGGCTCCTACAATGAGCAGTTCTTC. The chain uses TRBV25-1 and TRBJ2-1, with TRBD2 matching 11 bases. Trimming took 8 bases from V and 0 from J; bases not matched to a gene: 3. Germline V lookup: CDR1 MGHDK, CDR2 SYGVNS. The CDR3 is 15 residues long. The full variable domain, rest sourced from reference TRBV25-1 and TRBJ2-1, is EADIYQTPRYLVIGTGKKITLECSQTMGHDKMYWYQQDPGMELHLIHYSYGVNSTEKGDLSSESTVSRIRTEHFPLTLESARPSHTSQYLCASGGLAGSYNEQFFGPGTRLTVL.

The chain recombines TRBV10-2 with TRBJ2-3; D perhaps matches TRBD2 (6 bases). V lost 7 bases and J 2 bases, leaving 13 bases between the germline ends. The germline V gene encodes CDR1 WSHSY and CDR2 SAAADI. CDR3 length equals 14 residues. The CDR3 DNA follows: TGCGCCAGCATAGCGACGGGGGTCACAGATACGCAGTATTTT. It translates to CASIATGVTDTQYF.

DNA of the CDR3: TGTGCCAGCAGCCCCCAGGCGGGACAGAGAAGAGCTAACTATGGCTACACCTTC. Amino acids: CASSPQAGQRRANYGYTF. The genes are TRBV7-2 and TRBJ1-2, with 7 bases identical to TRBD1. Germline lookup yields CDR1 SGHTA and CDR2 FQGNSA. The CDR3 totals 18 residues. The V and J ends lost 5 bases and 0 bases, in that order; junction bases with no gene match: 15. The variable domain in full, with the rest retrieved from reference TRBV7-2 and TRBJ1-2, is GAGVSQSPSNKVTEKGKDVELRCDPISGHTALYWYRQSLGQGLEFLIYFQGNSAPDKSGLPSDRFSAERTGGSVSTLTIQRTQQEDSAVYLCASSPQAGQRRANYGYTFGSGTRLTVV.

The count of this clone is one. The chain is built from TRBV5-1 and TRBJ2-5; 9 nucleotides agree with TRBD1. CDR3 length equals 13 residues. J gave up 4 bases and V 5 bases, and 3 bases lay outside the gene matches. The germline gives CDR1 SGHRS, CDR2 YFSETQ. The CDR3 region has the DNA TGCGCCAGCAGGGAACAGGGGGCAGAGACCCAGTACTTC. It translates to CASREQGAETQYF.

DNA of the CDR3: TGTGCCAGCAGCTTGGTTAACTCGGGGGCTAATGAAAAACTGTTTTTT. It translates to CASSLVNSGANEKLFF. The chain employs TRBV5-4 and TRBJ1-4; D is perhaps TRBD1 (5 bases). The V gene's germline CDR1 is SGHNT and CDR2 YYREEE (reference sequence). The CDR3 loop spans 16 amino acids. Deletions cut 0 bases from V and 3 bases from J, with 12 bases between.

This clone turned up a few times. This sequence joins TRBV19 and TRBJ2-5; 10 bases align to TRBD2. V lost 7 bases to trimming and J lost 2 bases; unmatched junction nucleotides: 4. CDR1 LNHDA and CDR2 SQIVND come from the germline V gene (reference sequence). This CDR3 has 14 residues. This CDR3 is CASTKTSGQETQYF. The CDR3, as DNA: TGTGCCAGTACCAAGACTAGCGGGCAAGAGACCCAGTACTTC.

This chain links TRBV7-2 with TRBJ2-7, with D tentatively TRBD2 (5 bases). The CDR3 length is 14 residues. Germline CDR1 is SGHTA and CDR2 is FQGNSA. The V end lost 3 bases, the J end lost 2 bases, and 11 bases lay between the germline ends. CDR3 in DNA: TGTGCCAGCAGCTTCGGCGGGCAGGCCTACGAGCAGTACTTC. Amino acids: CASSFGGQAYEQYF.